The rows below give T cell receptor beta chains drawn from one sample of a study of tumor-infiltrating lymphocytes in primary liver carcinoma. TCRdb independently ran MiXCR on the multiplex PCR reads; one entry per CDR3 protein. Among about 99,000 distinct CDR3 sequences listed, approximately 68% were seen once. The sequencing sample was made of liver tumor tissue from sampling region 5. The receptors here all came from a woman in her fifties or sixties with primary liver carcinoma and hepatitis B virus infection. The CDR3 runs from the conserved cysteine through the conserved F or W. The D gene is left open where the match is weak. The size of a clone is reported for some rows only, either as once, few or many, or as a class for expanded clones.

TGTGCCAGCAGTTCAACCGGGACAGGGAACACTGAAGCTTTCTTT | CASSSTGTGNTEAFF | many | TRBD1 | TRBJ1-1 | TRBV28
TGTGCCAGCAGCTACCGGGACAGGATCATGCAGTACTTC | CASSYRDRIMQYF | many | TRBD1 | TRBJ2-7 | TRBV7-9
TGTGTCAGCAGGAACGCTGGTAAAAAAGACTTCACCGGGGAGCTATTTTTT | CVSRNAGKKDFTGELFF | once | - | TRBJ2-2 | TRBV11-1
TGTGCTACCATCAGAGGCGGTGTATACACTGAAGCTTTCTTT | CATIRGGVYTEAFF | - | - | TRBJ1-1 | TRBV6-6
TGTGCTAGCAGCTTAGGGCTCCCGTCTAATGAAAAATTGTCTTTT | CASSLGLPSNEKLSF | - | - | TRBJ1-4 | TRBV11-2
TGTGTCAGCAGTCCCGGGACAGAGGGCAACTACGAGCAGTACTTC | CVSSPGTEGNYEQYF | once | TRBD1 | TRBJ2-7 | TRBV11-3
TGTGCCTGCAGCTCGACAGGGGGAGGCACAGATACTCAGTATTTT | CACSSTGGGTDTQYF | - | TRBD1 | TRBJ2-3 | TRBV28
TGCGCCAGCAGCTTGGGCGGATCATCAAATGAAAAACTGTTTTTT | CASSLGGSSNEKLFF | many | - | TRBJ1-4 | TRBV5-1
TGTGCCAGAAGTTCTCCGGACAGAGCCTCCTACGAGCAGTACTTC | CARSSPDRASYEQYF | - | - | TRBJ2-7 | TRBV6-1
TGCGCCAGCAGCTTGGACAGCGAAGAGACCCAGTACTTC | CASSLDSEETQYF | few | - | TRBJ2-5 | TRBV5-1
TGTGCCAGCAGTTTAGAGAATCGGGGCGATAGTAATGAAAAACTGTTTTTT | CASSLENRGDSNEKLFF | many | - | TRBJ1-4 | TRBV12-3/TRBV12-4
TGTGCCAGCAGTGCCGGGGCTGTCGACTACAATGAGCAGTTCTTC | CASSAGAVDYNEQFF | - | - | TRBJ2-1 | TRBV11-2
TGTGCCAGCAGCTTCTCTGTTCGCACATATACACAGTATTTT | CASSFSVRTYTQYF | once | - | TRBJ2-3 | TRBV5-4
TGTGACAGCAGTACGACTAGCGGGAGGGGCACAGATACGCAGTATTTT | CDSSTTSGRGTDTQYF | - | TRBD2 | TRBJ2-3 | TRBV6-4
TGTGCCAGCAGTTCCTCGATCCCTGGCTTCTACGAGCAGTACTTC | CASSSSIPGFYEQYF | - | - | TRBJ2-7 | TRBV6-5
TGTGCCAGCAGCCGGACAGGAGACACTGAAACTTTCTTT | CASSRTGDTETFF | - | TRBD1 | TRBJ1-1 | TRBV5-8
TGTGCCAGGAGACAAAGGGGGACGGGTGAGCAGTTCTTC | CARRQRGTGEQFF | - | - | TRBJ2-1 | TRBV14
TGCGCCAGCAGTGAGTCTCGGGGGGCCAACACTGAAGCTTTCTTT | CASSESRGANTEAFF | many | - | TRBJ1-1 | TRBV10-2
TGCGCCAGCAGCTTAAGGCCCCCGGGACAGGGGTACGAGCAGTACTTC | CASSLRPPGQGYEQYF | - | TRBD1 | TRBJ2-7 | TRBV5-1
TGTGCGAGCAGCTACAGAGGGAGGGGGCGGGAAAACATTCAGTACTTC | CASSYRGRGRENIQYF | once | - | TRBJ2-4 | TRBV11-3
TGTGCCAGCAGTCCGAGGACCCACGGGGAGCAGTTCTTC | CASSPRTHGEQFF | many | - | TRBJ2-1 | TRBV7-9
TGTGCCAGCAGTTCTGACAGGGAGTGGTATGGCTACACCTTC | CASSSDREWYGYTF | many | TRBD1 | TRBJ1-2 | TRBV2
TGCGCCAGCAGCTTAGACAGGGGATTCCATGGCTACACCTTC | CASSLDRGFHGYTF | - | TRBD1 | TRBJ1-2 | TRBV11-2
TGTGCCAGCAGCTTAGAGCCTAGAGGGAGTGGCGAGCTGTACTTC | CASSLEPRGSGELYF | - | - | TRBJ2-7 | TRBV11-2
TGCAGCGTTGAAGTTCTTCTGGGATATAGCCACAGGAACACTGTAGCTTTCTTT | CSVEVLLGYSHRNTVAFF | - | - | TRBJ1-1 | TRBV29-1
TGTGCCAGCAACCCCGGCGTCTCCGAACGGGGGGCCGAAAACATTCAGTACTTC | CASNPGVSERGAENIQYF | once | - | TRBJ2-4 | TRBV14
TGTACCAGCAGTGTACAGGGGGGTAATTCATCCCTCCACTTT | CTSSVQGGNSSLHF | - | TRBD1 | TRBJ1-6 | TRBV6-4
TGCAGTGCCCGGACTAGCGGGGAGGTCCGGGGCTACGAGCAGTACTTC | CSARTSGEVRGYEQYF | once | TRBD2 | TRBJ2-7 | TRBV20-1
TGTGCCAGCAACCCCTCATGGACAGCCCCGGGGGGCACAGATACGCAGTATTTT | CASNPSWTAPGGTDTQYF | - | - | TRBJ2-3 | TRBV7-9
TGCAGCGTTGAACAGGGGAACACCGGGGAGTTGTCTTTT | CSVEQGNTGELSF | - | - | TRBJ2-2 | TRBV29-1
TGTGCCAGCACTTGGGGCGGGACGAGGACCTACGAGCAATACTTC | CASTWGGTRTYEQYF | - | - | TRBJ2-7 | TRBV11-1
TGTGCCAGCAGCTTAGTCCAGCGGGAGGACTCCTACGAGCAGTACTTC | CASSLVQREDSYEQYF | - | TRBD2 | TRBJ2-7 | TRBV7-9
TGCAGTGTGGCGGGACAGGGTAACAATAAGCAGCTCTTC | CSVAGQGNNKQLF | few | TRBD1 | TRBJ2-1 | TRBV29-1
TGTGTCAGCAGCTTAGGCAGGGAGATCCATACGCAGTATTTT | CVSSLGREIHTQYF | once | - | TRBJ2-3 | TRBV11-2
TGCAGTGCTAGAGAACGATGGGGCAATCAGCCCCAGCATTTT | CSARERWGNQPQHF | once | - | TRBJ1-5 | TRBV20-1
TGTACCAGCAGTCCGACAGGCAATAGCAGTCAGCCCCAGCATTTT | CTSSPTGNSSQPQHF | - | - | TRBJ1-5 | TRBV12-3/TRBV12-4
TGTGTCAGCAGGGGAATGAACACTGAAGCTTTCTTT | CVSRGMNTEAFF | - | - | TRBJ1-1 | TRBV28
TGTGTCAGCAGCTTGGGGGCTATGGGGCGAGAGACCCAGTACTTC | CVSSLGAMGRETQYF | - | - | TRBJ2-5 | TRBV5-5
TGTGCCAGCAGCCAAGATAGACTAGCTGGAGAAATCTACTTC | CASSQDRLAGEIYF | - | TRBD2 | TRBJ2-7 | TRBV4-2
TGTGCCAGCGGTGAATACAGTTATGGCTGCACCTTC | CASGEYSYGCTF | - | - | TRBJ1-2 | TRBV6-1
TGTGCCAGCAGTTTAGGCATCTCAGCGGGAGGGAGGGACCAGTACTTC | CASSLGISAGGRDQYF | many | TRBD2 | TRBJ2-5 | TRBV12-3/TRBV12-4
TGTGCCAGCAGTGTCTCCTACGGGCAGTACTTC | CASSVSYGQYF | once | - | TRBJ2-7 | TRBV6-1
TGTGCCAGCAGTTTATCGGGGGGCCTGTTCTACGAGCAGTACTTC | CASSLSGGLFYEQYF | once | - | TRBJ2-7 | TRBV28
TGTGCCAGCAGCCGAGATAGGGGAGACAGGGTCACGATCTTC | CASSRDRGDRVTIF | once | TRBD1 | TRBJ2-1 | TRBV4-2
TGTGCCAGCAGTCGTCCGACTAGCAAAGAGCAGATCTTC | CASSRPTSKEQIF | - | TRBD2 | TRBJ2-1 | TRBV6-6
TGTGCCAGCAGTAATAACGGACAGGGGAATCAGCCCCAGCATTTT | CASSNNGQGNQPQHF | - | TRBD1 | TRBJ1-5 | TRBV2
TGTGCCAGCAGCCCCGACGCCTACGATGAACAGTTCTTC | CASSPDAYDEQFF | - | - | TRBJ2-1 | TRBV11-2
TGTGCCAGCAGCCAAGATAATAAGGGACAGTTCTTC | CASSQDNKGQFF | many | - | TRBJ2-1 | TRBV4-2